The present TCR beta chain was sequenced within a study of STAT5B mutations in CD4+ large granular lymphocyte leukemia. As for the study in general: Among healthy controls, a particular HLA allele went with more CDR3 'QG' motifs.

This clone was recorded a few times. TCRdb keeps only in-frame clones here, not all; method: immunoSEQ multiplex PCR. The sample gives more than 30,000 clones, roughly 91% of which show up once; around 0.41% is in the top ten. Control samples were healthy donors' buffy coats. The specimen sequenced was CD4+ T cells from blood buffy coats. This clonotype was sampled from a human donor in good health.

CDR3 sequence (DNA): TGTGCCAGCAGTTACTCGTCGGGACAATACGAGCAGTACTTC. Its protein is CASSYSSGQYEQYF. This sequence joins TRBV6-5 and TRBJ2-7, with D possibly being TRBD1 (6 bases). The germline gives CDR1 MNHEY, CDR2 SVGAGI. Trimming removed 0 bases from V and 4 bases from J, with 10 bases in between. The CDR3 extends over 14 amino acids.